This entry lists 17 T cell receptor beta chains sequenced from one sample in a study of CD8+ T cells in alopecia areata. TCR sequencing used cDNA made by reverse transcription of extracted RNA. Libraries were prepared by immunoSEQ multiplex PCR; TCRdb keeps only in-frame clonotypes and omits some of them. This sample carries around 270,000 clones, 58% of them seen once, and the ten largest clones take roughly 1.8%. Indicated treatment: oral pan-JAK inhibitor, 5-10 mg twice daily. The sequencing here drew on CD4+ T cells sorted from blood, taken at week 24, from a patient treated with tofacitinib. These receptors all come from a human donor with alopecia areata.

The chain carries TRBV30 and TRBJ2-3; D is perhaps TRBD1 or TRBD2 (5 bases each). Trimming pared 0 bases from V and 0 bases from J, leaving 19 bases between. The CDR3 sequence is 18 residues long. Germline CDR1 reads GTSNPN; CDR2 reads SVGIG (reference sequence). The CDR3 DNA reads TGTGCCTGGAGTGTAACCCTCCGGGGCAGTCCTAGCACAGATACGCAGTATTTT. This codes for CAWSVTLRGSPSTDTQYF.

This clone was recorded only once. Within the sample, other DNA sequences also encode this same CDR3. As DNA, the CDR3 is TGTGCCAGCTCACCAGCCGGGTCCTACGAGCAGTACTTC. Its protein product is CASSPAGSYEQYF. V is TRBV18 and J is TRBJ2-7; D gene unclear. Germline values: CDR1 KGHSH, CDR2 LQKENI. The CDR3 extends over 13 amino acids. Trimming stripped 2 bases from V and 1 base from J, with 6 bases between.

The chain uses TRBV4-2 and TRBJ2-1; 13 nucleotides agree with TRBD2. In germline, CDR1 is LGHNA, CDR2 YNFKEQ. Trimming cost V 1 base and J 1 base; bases outside gene matches: 7. The length of the CDR3 is 19 residues. CDR3 DNA: TGTGCCAGCAGCCAAGCCGGGACTAGCGGGGCCCAATCCTACAATGAGCAGTTCTTC. Translation: CASSQAGTSGAQSYNEQFF.

This chain connects TRBV5-6 to TRBJ2-5; D is uncertain. The CDR3 is made up of 14 amino acids. V lost 0 bases and J lost 1, with 7 bases in between. Germline V CDR1 and CDR2: SGHDT, YYEEEE. The chain's CDR3 is CASSLELGQETQYF. The CDR3, as DNA: TGTGCCAGCAGCTTGGAATTGGGCCAAGAGACCCAGTACTTC.

Details on this clone: Other DNA sequences of this sample code for an identical CDR3. V usage is TRBV7-2 and J usage is TRBJ2-6; D unclear. The CDR3 has 14 amino acids. V lost 3 bases and J 3 bases, leaving 6 bases between the germline ends. Germline V gene lookup returns CDR1 SGHTA and CDR2 FQGNSA. The CDR3 is CASSLTGGANVLTF. Written as DNA, the CDR3 is TGTGCCAGCAGCTTGACGGGTGGGGCCAACGTCCTGACTTTC. Full variable domain (rest looked up from reference TRBV7-2 and TRBJ2-6): GAGVSQSPSNKVTEKGKDVELRCDPISGHTALYWYRQSLGQGLEFLIYFQGNSAPDKSGLPSDRFSAERTGGSVSTLTIQRTQQEDSAVYLCASSLTGGANVLTFGAGSRLTVL.

The rearrangement uses TRBV9 and TRBJ1-6, with 8 bases fitting TRBD1. Trimming cost V 0 bases and J 10 bases; bases outside gene matches: 12. This CDR3 is 17 amino acids long. The germline V gene encodes CDR1 SGDLS and CDR2 YYNGEE. CDR3 DNA: TGTGCCAGCAGCGTAGGTCCCGGACAGGGCATTGACTCACCCCTCCACTTT. Residues: CASSVGPGQGIDSPLHF.

The gene calls are TRBV2 and TRBJ1-5; 9 bases align to TRBD1. Germline CDR1 and CDR2: SNHLY and FYNNEI. The trim removed 4 bases at V and 3 bases at J, leaving 1 base unmatched. This CDR3 region has 14 residues. In nucleotides, the CDR3 is TGTGCCAGCAGTGGGACAGGGGCCAATCAGCCCCAGCATTTT. This gives the protein CASSGTGANQPQHF. Full variable domain (remainder filled in from reference TRBV2 and TRBJ1-5): EPEVTQTPSHQVTQMGQEVILRCVPISNHLYFYWYRQILGQKVEFLVSFYNNEISEKSEIFDDQFSVERPDGSNFTLKIRSTKLEDSAMYFCASSGTGANQPQHFGDGTRLSIL.

This sequence joins TRBV30 and TRBJ2-5; D gene unclear. CDR1 GTSNPN and CDR2 SVGIG come from the germline V gene (reference sequence). The CDR3 sequence is 13 residues long. Trimming cost V 0 bases and J 9 bases, with 14 bases left between them. The CDR3 loop is CAWSVGHLGSQYF. In DNA, the CDR3 is TGTGCCTGGAGTGTGGGCCACTTGGGGTCCCAGTACTTC.

This clone was picked up a small number of times. This chain uses TRBV6-1 with TRBJ2-3, with D perhaps assigned TRBD1 or TRBD2 (5 bases each). The CDR3 covers 13 residues. CDR1 and CDR2 from the germline V gene are MNHNS and SASEGT. V was trimmed by 7 bases and J by 5 bases, leaving 13 bases between them. CDR3 DNA sequence: TGTGCCAGCACCGAGGGTAGGGGAGATACGCAGTATTTT. This encodes CASTEGRGDTQYF.

V usage is TRBV10-3 and J usage is TRBJ1-1, with D perhaps matching TRBD1 (6 bases). The CDR3 runs 15 residues. Trimming shortened V by 4 bases and J by 1 base, and 13 bases separated the two germline ends. Germline CDR1 and CDR2: ENHRY and SYGVKD. DNA for the CDR3: TGTGCCATCAGTGCCACGGACAGACCGAACACTGAAGCTTTCTTT. Its translation: CAISATDRPNTEAFF.

This chain connects TRBV2 to TRBJ1-2, with D perhaps TRBD1 (6 bases). The CDR3 runs 13 residues. V was pared by 2 bases and J by 6 bases, with 10 bases between. Germline lookup yields CDR1 SNHLY and CDR2 FYNNEI. CDR3 bases: TGTGCCAGCAGTGAAAGGGGGGGAAATGGCTACACCTTC. Translated, it gives CASSERGGNGYTF.

The CDR3: CSVRTGNTGELFF. The CDR3 nucleotides read TGCAGCGTCAGGACAGGGAACACCGGGGAGCTGTTTTTT. The V gene is TRBV29-1, the J gene TRBJ2-2; 7 bases agree with TRBD1. The CDR3 sequence is 13 residues long. In germline, CDR1 is SQVTM, CDR2 ANQGSEA. The J segment lost 1 base and the V segment lost 6 bases, leaving 2 bases of the junction unmatched.

CDR3 in amino acids: CASSPQGTGGYTF. The CDR3 nucleotides are TGCGCCAGCAGTCCCCAGGGGACGGGAGGCTACACCTTC. V gene TRBV23-1 combines with J gene TRBJ1-2; a possible D gene is TRBD1 (6 bases). TRBV23-1 is given ORF status, its function remaining uncertain. V was pared by 4 bases and J by 8 bases, with 14 bases between. There are 13 residues in the CDR3.

This rearrangement joins TRBV6-5 to TRBJ2-3, with D tentatively TRBD2 (7 bases). This CDR3 has 12 residues. Between the trimmed V and J ends, which lost 5 bases and 7 bases, there was a span of 10 bases. Germline V gene sequence: CDR1 MNHEY, CDR2 SVGAGI. CDR3 sequence: CASSPGGHTQYF. The DNA for the CDR3 is TGTGCCAGCAGTCCCGGGGGGCATACGCAGTATTTT.

This clone was observed a handful of times. The J gene is TRBJ2-6, the V gene TRBV4-3, with 8 bases that match TRBD1. The CDR3 totals 17 residues. Unmatched junction bases numbered 4, after V lost 1 base and J lost 2 bases. Germline assignment: CDR1 LGHNA and CDR2 YSLEER. The CDR3 nucleotides read TGCGCCAGCAGCCAAGTCCAGGGGGCGACTGGGGCCAACGTCCTGACTTTC. Protein sequence: CASSQVQGATGANVLTF.

J is TRBJ2-5 and V is TRBV7-9; possible D gene TRBD2, 5 bases. The germline V gene encodes CDR1 SEHNR and CDR2 FQNEAQ (reference sequence). The CDR3 extends over 12 amino acids. Trimming took 5 bases from V and 5 from J, leaving 9 bases between them. CDR3 in amino acids: CASSLSGETQYF. CDR3 nucleotides: TGTGCCAGCAGCCTTTCGGGGGAGACCCAGTACTTC.

This clone was recorded a few times. The gene calls are TRBV7-6 and TRBJ2-1, with TRBD2 matching 13 bases. Germline CDR1 SGHVS, CDR2 FNYEAQ. The V segment lost 5 bases and the J segment 2 bases; nucleotides outside the gene matches: 6. The CDR3 is made up of 17 amino acids. CDR3 amino acids: CASSRMTSGGPYNEQFF. The CDR3, as DNA: TGTGCCAGCAGCCGAATGACTAGCGGGGGGCCCTACAATGAGCAGTTCTTC.